Below, 9 T cell receptor beta chains from the same sample are listed, as sequenced in a study of T cell responses to AZD1222 COVID-19 vaccine. This table comes from immunoSEQ multiplex PCR, and its TCRdb copy is limited to in-frame clones, with some not included. The table records just over 150,000 clones, more than 85% of them present only once. The sample consisted of peripheral blood, taken after recovery from COVID-19. These receptors were taken from an adult who had recovered from COVID-19.

The chain employs TRBV6-5 and TRBJ1-1; the match to TRBD1 covers 8 bases. This CDR3 spans 15 amino acids. V shed 6 bases, J shed 1 base, and the junction held 7 bases outside the gene matches. Germline lookup yields CDR1 MNHEY and CDR2 SVGAGI. CDR3 region: CASSLPGGWNTEAFF. As DNA, the CDR3 is TGTGCCAGCAGCCTGCCAGGGGGCTGGAACACTGAAGCTTTCTTT.

V usage is TRBV2 and J usage is TRBJ2-7; tentative D call: TRBD1 (6 bases). CDR1 is SNHLY and CDR2 is FYNNEI in the germline V gene. This CDR3 spans 12 amino acids. Trimming stripped 8 bases from V and 2 bases from J, with 10 bases between. CDR3: CASGGRAYEQYF. DNA for the CDR3: TGTGCCAGCGGGGGCAGAGCCTACGAGCAGTACTTC.

The chain combines TRBV3-1 (or the pseudogene TRBV3-2) with TRBJ2-3; TRBD1 matches at 12 bases. Trimming removed 4 bases from V and 4 bases from J; junction bases left unmatched: 9. Germline V gives CDR1 LGHDT, CDR2 YNNKEL (reference sequence). This CDR3 has 17 residues. CDR3 nucleotide sequence: TGTGCCAGCAGCCTAAATCCGGGACAGGGGGCGGCAGATACGCAGTATTTT. This sequence encodes CASSLNPGQGAADTQYF.

V and J are TRBV28 and TRBJ1-5; 10 bases agree with TRBD1. With 7 bases clipped from V and 2 bases from J, the junction kept 5 bases outside the gene matches. This CDR3 has 15 residues. CDR1 MDHEN and CDR2 SYDVKM come from the germline V gene. CDR3 sequence (DNA): TGTGCCAGCATCTCCGGGACAGGGGGCAATCAGCCCCAGCATTTT. It translates to CASISGTGGNQPQHF.

The rearrangement uses TRBV6-2 or TRBV6-3 and TRBJ1-2; maybe TRBD1 (5 bases). This CDR3 has 12 residues. The V gene lost 9 bases and the J gene lost 11 bases, with 19 bases spanning the gap. Looked up from germline, CDR1 is MNHEY and CDR2 is SVGEGT. CDR3 sequence: CASSSGLQWYTF. CDR3 nucleotides: TGTGCCAGTAGCTCGGGACTTCAGTGGTACACCTTC.

The V gene is TRBV9, the J gene TRBJ2-1; 9 bases agree with TRBD2. CDR1 and CDR2 from the germline V gene are SGDLS and YYNGEE. CDR3 length: 17 amino acids. Germline trimming cut 0 bases from V and 8 bases from J; bases unmatched to any gene: 12. The chain's CDR3 is CASSVEVAGALRDEQFF. The CDR3 region has the DNA TGTGCCAGCAGCGTAGAGGTAGCGGGGGCCCTCCGGGATGAGCAGTTCTTC.

This clone was observed once. This chain uses TRBV5-4 with TRBJ2-6; D gene unclear. The germline V and J ends were trimmed by 3 bases and 0 bases, with 7 bases remaining between them. The CDR3 is made up of 15 amino acids. Germline CDR1 is SGHNT and CDR2 is YYREEE (reference sequence). The CDR3 loop reads CASSWAGSGANVLTF. CDR3 DNA: TGTGCCAGCAGCTGGGCTGGCTCTGGGGCCAACGTCCTGACTTTC.

The rearrangement links TRBV28 to TRBJ2-3; tentatively, D is TRBD2 (5 bases). The germline V gene encodes CDR1 MDHEN and CDR2 SYDVKM. The CDR3 has 12 residues. V was clipped by 5 bases and J by 10 bases, with 13 bases between them. CDR3 protein: CASSQLDKAQYF. CDR3 bases: TGTGCCAGCAGTCAACTAGATAAGGCGCAGTATTTT.

DNA of the CDR3: TGTGCCAGTAGCACACAGGGGGCTGAAGCTTTCTTT. Translation gives CASSTQGAEAFF. This rearrangement joins TRBV19 to TRBJ1-1; 8 bases map to TRBD1. The CDR3 is 12 residues long. V lost 6 bases and J lost 6; bases outside the gene matches: 3. Per the germline V gene, CDR1 is LNHDA and CDR2 is SQIVND (reference sequence).